This note documents a single TCR beta chain sequence. Its antigen is not known. The RNA, 0.5 to 1 ug, was put through reverse transcription using random hexamers. One entry per CDR3 protein, called by TCRdb with MiXCR from the immunoSEQ multiplex PCR reads. The sample yields about 180,000 distinct CDR3 sequences, 90% to 95% seen once. The V end lost 4 bases, the J end lost 6 bases, and 7 bases lay between the germline ends. This CDR3 spans 13 amino acids. Per the germline V gene, CDR1 is SGHAT and CDR2 is FQNNGV. FACS enriched CD8+ TEMRA cells, while bulk CD8+ and CD4+ were negatively isolated. The sample comes from a study of CD8 T cells in Susac syndrome. Study-wide points: Only a relatively small number of individuals were included in the TCR sequencing and HLA analysis.

The sample consisted of CD4+ T cells from PBMCs. This receptor was taken from a human donor with Susac syndrome. The chain combines TRBV11-2 with TRBJ1-6; D is uncertain. CDR3: CASSSEPNSPLHF. The CDR3 DNA is TGTGCCAGCAGCTCCGAGCCTAATTCACCCCTCCACTTT.